This TCR beta chain was found in a study of cytomegalovirus exposure and HLA in healthy donors. Study-level findings and limits: CMV serostatus was the only immune exposure information that was available. Cytomegalovirus-associated status was assigned to around 160 TCR beta chains. By HLA locus, TCR association rates varied in a later analysis, with DRB1 showing the most and HLA-C the fewest.

As for this clone: Antigen unknown.

In the PCR, 60 Vbeta and 13 Jbeta primers were used. Sequenced by immunoSEQ multiplex PCR; TCRdb stores in-frame clones only, minus some. The sample gives around 180,000 clones, less than 80% of which show up once; approximately 0.73% is in the top ten. This TCR came from a middle-aged woman in good health and CMV-seronegative. Sequencing was performed on PBMCs.

CDR3 sequence: CATRRETGDNTEAFF. Written as DNA, the CDR3 is TGTGCCACCAGACGTGAGACAGGGGATAACACTGAAGCTTTCTTT. The chain links TRBV15 to TRBJ1-1; 8 bases match TRBD1. The V and J ends lost 6 bases and 2 bases, in that order; junction bases with no gene match: 8. The CDR3 is made up of 15 amino acids. The V gene's germline CDR1 is LNHNV and CDR2 YYDKDF (reference sequence).